Listed below are T cell receptor beta chains from one sample, sequenced in a study of T-cell memory formation after mild COVID-19. TCRdb re-analysed the 5' RACE reads in MiXCR, keeping a single row per CDR3 protein. This table has fewer than 600,000 distinct CDR3 sequences, approximately 21% appearing once. The material sequenced was PBMCs or a T cell subset sorted from them (not recorded which). The receptors originated from an adult woman who had mild COVID-19 (a few samples of this study predate the infection). Cell type and time point are not known. The CDR3 runs from the conserved cysteine through the conserved F or W. The D gene is left open where the match is weak. Only some rows state a clone size, as once, few, many or a class for expanded clones.

j_call d_call v_call clone_size cdr3_length cdr3_nt cdr3_aa
TRBJ1-5 . TRBV7-2 . 16 TGTGCCAGCAGTTCCCTTGGGGGATTTAGCAATCAGCCCCAGCATTTT CASSSLGGFSNQPQHF
TRBJ1-1 . TRBV20-1 . 13 TGCAGTGCTAGTACACCGGGAGGAATCGGGGCTTTCTTT CSASTPGGIGAFF
TRBJ2-2 . TRBV11-2 . 15 TGTGCCAGCAGCTCATTAAGGACTGGGACCGGGGAGCTGTTTTTT CASSSLRTGTGELFF
TRBJ2-2 . TRBV20-1 many 13 TGCAGTGCTAGAGAGGGTAACACCGGGGAGCTGTTTTTT CSAREGNTGELFF
TRBJ1-1 . TRBV24-1 many 13 TGTGCCACCAGTGATCCAGGACGGGCTGAAGCTTTCTTT CATSDPGRAEAFF
TRBJ2-7 . TRBV7-2 few 16 TGTGCCAGCAGCTCCTGGGGTAGCGGAACTTCCTACGAGCAGTACTTC CASSSWGSGTSYEQYF
TRBJ2-7 . TRBV20-1 few 13 TGCAGTGCTAGAGATCTACGAGGGGCCGAGCAGTACTTC CSARDLRGAEQYF
TRBJ2-7 . TRBV12-3/TRBV12-4 few 13 TGTGCCAGCAGTTTTGGAGGGGGCAACGAGCAGTACTTC CASSFGGGNEQYF
TRBJ2-5 . TRBV11-2 few 14 TGTGCCAGCAGTCGCGGGGGCCCACGAGAGACCCAGTACTTC CASSRGGPRETQYF
TRBJ1-4 TRBD1 TRBV15 few 15 TGTGCCACCTCACGGGGGACAGGGGAAGGTGAAAAACTGTTTTTT CATSRGTGEGEKLFF
TRBJ1-1 . TRBV4-3 . 13 TGCGCCAGCAGCCAAGATGGGGTCACTGAAGCTTTCTTT CASSQDGVTEAFF
TRBJ1-5 . TRBV5-1 . 15 TGCGCCAGCAGCCCTGGCCTCTATAGCAATCAGCCCCAGCATTTT CASSPGLYSNQPQHF
TRBJ2-7 . TRBV15 few 15 TGTGCCACCAGCAGAGATACCGGTGAAGCCTACGAGCAGTACTTC CATSRDTGEAYEQYF
TRBJ2-7 TRBD1 TRBV6-2/TRBV6-3 few 14 TGTGCCAGCAGCCCTAGACAGGGAAACTACGAGCAGTACTTC CASSPRQGNYEQYF
TRBJ2-7 . TRBV12-3/TRBV12-4 . 11 TGTGCCAGCAGTTTCATGGAGGAGCAGTACTTC CASSFMEEQYF
TRBJ2-7 . TRBV24-1 . 16 TGTGCCACCAGTGACCCTGGGGGGACAGAGACCTACGAGCAGTACTTC CATSDPGGTETYEQYF
TRBJ1-5 . TRBV21-1 . 13 TGTGCCAGCCCGGGACAGGGGCATCAGCCCCAGCATTTT CASPGQGHQPQHF
TRBJ1-2 . TRBV7-9 few 16 TGTGCCAGCAGCTTAGGAATACAGGAGGCTCTCTATGGCTACACCTTC CASSLGIQEALYGYTF
TRBJ2-1 . TRBV20-1 few 16 TGCAGTGCTAGAGATTATCGGGAGAGTTCCTACAATGAGCAGTTCTTC CSARDYRESSYNEQFF
TRBJ1-2 . TRBV12-3/TRBV12-4 many 13 TGTGCCAGCAGCTCGTCCGGGGGCTATGGCTACACCTTC CASSSSGGYGYTF
TRBJ2-3 TRBD2 TRBV27 few 11 TGTGCCAGCTCCGCGGGGGTTACGCAGTATTTT CASSAGVTQYF
TRBJ2-6 TRBD2 TRBV7-2 . 16 TGTGCCAGCAGCCGGGGGGTGATCTCTGGGGCCAACGTCCTGACTTTC CASSRGVISGANVLTF
TRBJ2-3 . TRBV6-2/TRBV6-3 . 15 TGTGCCAGCAGTTACGTCGTAGATGGGGCAGATACGCAGTATTTT CASSYVVDGADTQYF
TRBJ2-3 . TRBV7-3 few 15 TGTGCCAGCAGCCCCCTGGGCATCACCACAGATACGCAGTATTTT CASSPLGITTDTQYF
TRBJ2-5 . TRBV7-9 . 15 TGTGCCAGCAGCTCCATCCGGGACTACCAAGAGACCCAGTACTTC CASSSIRDYQETQYF
TRBJ1-1 TRBD1 TRBV5-4 . 15 TGTGCCAGCAGCCCCCGCCGGGACAGCTACTTTGAAGCTTTCTTT CASSPRRDSYFEAFF
TRBJ1-1 . TRBV5-6 once 16 TGTGCCAGCAGCTTGGGCCTGGCCCGGTCGGACCCTGAAGCTTTCTTT CASSLGLARSDPEAFF
TRBJ2-7 . TRBV6-2/TRBV6-3 . 14 TGTGCCAGCAGTTCTAACAGGGGAGGCTACGAGCAGTACTTC CASSSNRGGYEQYF
TRBJ2-4 . TRBV18 . 15 TGTGCCAGCTCGCCTGGGGAACTAGCCAAAAACATTCAGTACTTC CASSPGELAKNIQYF
TRBJ1-5 . TRBV28 few 14 TGTGCCAGCAGTTCACCCGGGAGCCCTCAGCCCCAGCATTTT CASSSPGSPQPQHF
TRBJ2-3 . TRBV20-1 . 12 TGCAGTGCTAGGGGTAGCACAGACACGCAGTATTTT CSARGSTDTQYF
TRBJ2-3 TRBD1 TRBV7-8 few 19 TGTGCCAGCAGCTTATCAGGGACAGGGGTCCATCCTCCCACAGATACGCAGTATTTT CASSLSGTGVHPPTDTQYF
TRBJ2-2 TRBD1 TRBV2 few 12 TGTGCCAGCAGTCGGACAGGCGGGGAGCTGTTTTTT CASSRTGGELFF
TRBJ1-1 TRBD1 TRBV4-3 few 14 TGCGCCAGCAGCCCTCGACAGGGGGGGATTGAAGCTTTCTTT CASSPRQGGIEAFF
TRBJ1-2 TRBD1 TRBV4-1 . 15 TGCGCCAGCAGCCATGGGACAGGGTTGAGGTATGGCTACACCTTC CASSHGTGLRYGYTF
TRBJ1-1 . TRBV4-2 few 15 TGTGCCAGCAGCCAAGAGCAAGGACGGGGCACTGAAGCTTTCTTT CASSQEQGRGTEAFF
TRBJ2-3 TRBD2 TRBV6-5 few 16 TGTGCCAGCAGTCGCCGCCGACGGGAGGGGTCAGATACGCAGTATTTT CASSRRRREGSDTQYF
TRBJ2-7 TRBD1 TRBV5-1 few 15 TGCGCCAGCAGCTTGGGTCCGGGACAGGGAAGCGAGCAGTACTTC CASSLGPGQGSEQYF
TRBJ1-5 TRBD1 TRBV7-2 . 16 TGTGCCAGCAGCACAAGTCCGCTGACAGGGGGAAGGCCCCAGCATTTT CASSTSPLTGGRPQHF
TRBJ1-5 . TRBV6-1 . 16 TGTGCCAGCTTAATCCGGGCCGAGACTAGCAATCAGCCCCAGCATTTT CASLIRAETSNQPQHF
TRBJ1-5 . TRBV2 . 13 TGTGCCAGCAGGCCGACCGGGGTTCAGCCCCAGCATTTT CASRPTGVQPQHF
TRBJ2-2 . TRBV6-5 many 12 TGTGCCAGCAGTTACAGGTCCGGGGAGCTGTTTTTT CASSYRSGELFF
TRBJ1-5 . TRBV18 . 16 TGTGCCAGCTCACCAGACTCGTTTGGGGACGGGCAGCCCCAGCATTTT CASSPDSFGDGQPQHF
TRBJ2-1 . TRBV9 many 14 TGTGCCAGCAGCGAAGAACAGGGTACTAATGAGCAGTTCTTC CASSEEQGTNEQFF
TRBJ2-7 . TRBV19 . 16 TGTGCCAGTAGTAAGGAGGGGACACGGGGATCATCCAAGCAGTACTTC CASSKEGTRGSSKQYF
TRBJ2-2 . TRBV2 . 13 TGTGCCAGCAGTGTAAACACCGTCGGGGAGCTGTTTTTT CASSVNTVGELFF
TRBJ1-2 . TRBV12-3/TRBV12-4 . 14 TGTGCCAGCAGTTTAGGAGGGATCCCCGAAGGCTACACCTTC CASSLGGIPEGYTF
TRBJ2-3 TRBD2 TRBV20-1 . 12 TGCAGTGCCATTAGAGGGGAGGGTACGCAGTATTTT CSAIRGEGTQYF